These T cell receptor beta chains were read from a single sample in a study of T cells in Graves' hyperthyroidism and ophthalmopathy. TCRdb ran MiXCR on the multiplex PCR reads and lists one entry per CDR3 protein. The profile shows around 690,000 distinct CDR3 sequences, 17% of them singletons. Sequencing was performed on blood. These receptors originate from a man between 50 and 59 years old with Graves' hyperthyroidism. Both conserved end residues are part of each CDR3. A D gene is named only where the DNA matches it firmly. A clone size is listed for some rows: how often the clone was seen (once, few, many), or a class if it is expanded.

J | length | size | V | D | CDR3 | DNA
TRBJ2-7 | 15 | few | TRBV5-1 | TRBD2 | CASSPLDSGGLEQYF | TGCGCCAGCAGCCCGTTGGACAGCGGGGGTCTAGAGCAGTACTTC
TRBJ2-5 | 16 | many | TRBV2 | TRBD2 | CASRRTSGRAGETQYF | TGTGCCAGCAGGAGGACTAGCGGGAGGGCCGGGGAGACCCAGTACTTC
TRBJ2-2 | 17 | few | TRBV6-2/TRBV6-3 | TRBD2 | CASSYFGLAGNTGELFF | TGTGCCAGCAGTTACTTCGGACTAGCGGGGAACACCGGGGAGCTGTTTTTT
TRBJ2-1 | 16 | many | TRBV24-1 | NA | CATSDSTSHGYNEQFF | TGTGCCACCAGTGACTCGACCAGCCATGGCTACAATGAGCAGTTCTTC
TRBJ2-3 | 11 | NA | TRBV19 | NA | CASSAMNTQYF | TGTGCCAGTAGTGCGATGAATACGCAGTATTTT
TRBJ2-1 | 14 | many | TRBV2 | TRBD2 | CASSEGSGSDEQFF | TGTGCCAGCAGTGAGGGTAGCGGGAGTGATGAGCAGTTCTTC
TRBJ1-5 | 13 | many | TRBV7-2 | NA | CASSPSSNQPQHF | TGTGCCAGCAGTCCAAGTAGCAATCAGCCCCAGCATTTT
TRBJ2-7 | 14 | few | TRBV2 | NA | CASSLDTIPYEQYF | TGTGCCAGCAGTTTAGACACTATACCCTACGAGCAGTACTTC
TRBJ2-2 | 13 | many | TRBV2 | NA | CASGWEFAGELFF | TGTGCCAGCGGTTGGGAGTTCGCCGGGGAGCTGTTTTTT
TRBJ2-1 | 14 | many | TRBV11-2 | NA | CASSLDPKANEQFF | TGTGCCAGCAGCTTAGATCCTAAGGCGAATGAGCAGTTCTTC
TRBJ2-3 | 15 | many | TRBV2 | TRBD1 | CASRADRGLTDTQYF | TGTGCCAGCAGGGCGGACAGGGGACTCACAGATACGCAGTATTTT
TRBJ2-1 | 15 | NA | TRBV28 | NA | CASSFSRWNYNERFF | TGTGCCAGCAGTTTCTCTAGGTGGAACTACAATGAGCGGTTCTTC